Each of the 25 T cell receptor beta chains below was sequenced from the same sample in a study of cytomegalovirus exposure and HLA in healthy donors. PCR involved 60 Vbeta and 13 Jbeta primers. The data were produced by immunoSEQ multiplex PCR, yet TCRdb's version contains in-frame clones alone and is incomplete. The sample lists 110,000 to 150,000 clones, 70% to 85% occurring once. Sample: PBMCs. These receptors originate from a woman aged 40 to 50 in good health and CMV-seronegative.

This clone was seen once. The chain employs TRBV11-1 and TRBJ2-1; D unresolved. The CDR3 totals 13 residues. Germline-derived CDR1 and CDR2 are SGHAT and FQDESV (reference sequence). Trimming stripped 4 bases from V and 8 bases from J, with 12 bases between. The CDR3 DNA reads TGTGCCAGCAGCTCCGTTACGGTTGATGAGCAGTTCTTC. It codes for CASSSVTVDEQFF.

CDR3: CASSLDVGSGEQYF. DNA of the CDR3: TGTGCCAGCAGCTTAGATGTCGGGAGTGGGGAGCAGTACTTC. The chain joins TRBV11-3 to TRBJ2-7; a weak D match, TRBD2 (6 bases). The CDR3 has 14 residues. V lost 0 bases to trimming and J lost 7 bases, with 13 bases between them. Germline-derived CDR1 and CDR2 are SGHNT and YENEEA.

The chain uses TRBV9 and TRBJ2-3; D is perhaps TRBD2 (7 bases). Between the trimmed V and J ends, which lost 4 bases and 1 base, there was a span of 22 bases. CDR3 size: 18 residues. Germline assignment: CDR1 SGDLS and CDR2 YYNGEE. This CDR3 is CASSRWFGRGQGTDTQYF. The CDR3 coding sequence is TGTGCCAGCAGCAGATGGTTCGGGCGGGGGCAGGGCACAGATACGCAGTATTTT.

The V gene is TRBV29-1, the J gene TRBJ2-7, with 9 bases that match TRBD1. The CDR3 sequence is 16 residues long. CDR1 and CDR2 from the germline V gene are SQVTM and ANQGSEA. The V and J ends lost 3 bases and 5 bases, in that order; junction bases with no gene match: 14. This CDR3 reads CSVEGDRASLRNEQYF. The CDR3 nucleotides are TGCAGCGTTGAGGGGGACAGGGCTTCCCTACGAAACGAGCAGTACTTC.

The chain links TRBV7-2 to TRBJ2-7, with D hard to call. The CDR3 length is 12 residues. CDR1 is SGHTA, CDR2 FQGNSA, per germline. V was pared by 1 base and J by 6 bases, with 7 bases between. For the CDR3, the DNA is TGTGCCAGCAGCTTAGGAACAGTCGAGCAGTACTTC. This codes for CASSLGTVEQYF.

This clone was counted a single time. V and J are TRBV4-1 and TRBJ2-1, with TRBD2 identical over 10 bases. The V segment lost 0 bases and the J segment 15 bases; nucleotides outside the gene matches: 8. Per germline, CDR1 MGHRA and CDR2 YSYEKL. This CDR3 spans 14 amino acids. CDR3 DNA: TGCGCCAGCAGCCAAGACAGCGGGAGGGCCTGGTCGTTCTTC. It encodes CASSQDSGRAWSFF.

In regard to this clone: The same CDR3 is also encoded by other DNA sequences in this sample. The chain uses TRBV23-1 and TRBJ1-5; 9 nucleotides match TRBD1. TRBV23-1 is noted as an ORF with a role that remains uncertain. The V and J ends lost 0 bases and 5 bases, in that order; junction bases with no gene match: 14. The CDR3 is made up of 19 amino acids. The CDR3 DNA reads as TGCGCCAGCAGTCAATCGAGAGAGGGGGGACAGGGAGAGGATCAGCCCCAGCATTTT. Its translation is CASSQSREGGQGEDQPQHF.

V is TRBV27 and J is TRBJ2-2, with a possible D match to TRBD1 (6 bases). Germline CDR1 and CDR2: MNHEY and SMNVEV (reference sequence). Trimming stripped 7 bases from V and 7 bases from J, with 16 bases between. The CDR3 spans 14 residues. The CDR3 is CASTLQGPGGELFF. The CDR3 nucleotides read TGTGCCAGCACCCTACAGGGTCCCGGCGGGGAGCTGTTTTTT.

The chain carries TRBV4-2 and TRBJ2-3; TRBD2 might be the D (6 bases). Trimming left V 0 bases short and J 0 bases short, with 10 bases between. Germline-derived CDR1 and CDR2 are LGHNA and YNFKEQ. CDR3 length equals 16 residues. DNA of the CDR3: TGTGCCAGCAGCCAAGAGGGACTGCCTAGCACAGATACGCAGTATTTT. It translates to CASSQEGLPSTDTQYF.

The chain uses TRBV4-3 and TRBJ2-7; D is ambiguous. V was trimmed by 1 base and J by 0 bases, leaving 13 bases between them. Germline assignment: CDR1 LGHNA and CDR2 YSLEER. The CDR3 loop spans 16 amino acids. DNA of the CDR3: TGCGCCAGCAGCCAAGGTCTCTTCGATAGCTCCTACGAGCAGTACTTC. It encodes CASSQGLFDSSYEQYF.

The gene calls are TRBV15 and TRBJ2-2, with a tentative D call TRBD2 (6 bases). This CDR3 contains 18 residues. Germline V CDR1 and CDR2: LNHNV, YYDKDF (reference sequence). V lost 3 bases to trimming and J lost 3 bases, with 20 bases between them. The CDR3 DNA reads as TGTGCCACCAGCAGGTTCTTATTGCGCTGGGGGGACACCGGGGAGCTGTTTTTT. As protein: CATSRFLLRWGDTGELFF.

The V gene is TRBV4-2, the J gene TRBJ2-2; TRBD2 might be the D (6 bases). The V end was cut by 1 base, the J end by 6 bases, with 15 bases between. The CDR3 is made up of 16 amino acids. Per the germline V gene, CDR1 is LGHNA and CDR2 is YNFKEQ. CDR3: CASSQVWGEVSGELFF. The CDR3 coding sequence is TGTGCCAGCAGCCAAGTATGGGGGGAAGTTTCCGGGGAGCTGTTTTTT.

This clone was seen once. V is TRBV6-5 and J is TRBJ1-3; TRBD1 matches at 9 bases. Germline trimming cut 9 bases from V and 3 bases from J; bases unmatched to any gene: 3. The CDR3 contains 13 residues. Germline V lookup: CDR1 MNHEY, CDR2 SVGAGI. The DNA for the CDR3 is TGTGCCAGTACAGGGGGCAGTGGAAACACCATATATTTT. Residues: CASTGGSGNTIYF.

The rearrangement uses TRBV14 and TRBJ1-2; TRBD1 is a possible D gene (6 bases). Germline values: CDR1 SGHDN, CDR2 FVKESK. The CDR3 loop spans 14 amino acids. V lost 5 bases and J lost 4, with 14 bases in between. CDR3 sequence: CASSSQGLGYGYTF. The CDR3 bases are TGTGCCAGCAGCTCACAGGGTTTGGGCTATGGCTACACCTTC.

This clone has a handful of counts. The gene calls are TRBV7-9 and TRBJ2-1; 12 nucleotides agree with TRBD2. The CDR3 has 16 amino acids. Germline assignment: CDR1 SEHNR and CDR2 FQNEAQ (reference sequence). V trimming: 5 bases; J trimming: 5 bases; junction bases outside the gene matches: 7. The CDR3 nucleotides read TGTGCCAGCAGCGTCCGACTAGCGGGAGTCAACAATGAGCAGTTCTTC. Its protein is CASSVRLAGVNNEQFF.

The chain uses TRBV6-5 and TRBJ2-7; TRBD1 might be the D (7 bases). Germline V gene data show CDR1 as MNHEY and CDR2 as SVGAGI. The V end lost 5 bases, the J end lost 3 bases, and 14 bases lay between the germline ends. The CDR3 runs 14 residues. The CDR3 DNA reads TGTGCCAGCAGTCTCAACAGGGGAGGCTACGAGCAGTACTTC. Translated: CASSLNRGGYEQYF.

The V gene is TRBV6-1, the J gene TRBJ2-7; no firm D call. The V end lost 5 bases, the J end lost 3 bases, and 11 bases lay between the germline ends. This CDR3 region has 13 residues. Germline V gives CDR1 MNHNS, CDR2 SASEGT. The chain's CDR3 is CASSQALDYEQYF. The CDR3 nucleotides read TGTGCCAGCAGTCAGGCTTTGGACTACGAGCAGTACTTC.

The chain is built from TRBV5-4 and TRBJ2-7, with TRBD1 matching over 8 bases. Germline V CDR1 and CDR2: SGHNT, YYREEE (reference sequence). V was pared by 3 bases and J by 4 bases, with 15 bases of the junction left unmatched. The CDR3 covers 17 residues. Here the CDR3 reads CASSSGKSGTGPYEQYF. CDR3 coding DNA: TGTGCCAGCAGCTCGGGAAAGTCTGGGACAGGACCTTACGAGCAGTACTTC.

This clone appeared a single time. The chain is built from TRBV28 and TRBJ1-1; 8 bases line up with TRBD1. In germline, CDR1 is MDHEN, CDR2 SYDVKM. J lost 0 bases, V lost 8 bases, and 5 bases had no gene match. The CDR3 is 14 residues long. Here the CDR3 reads CASWDRTMNTEAFF. The CDR3 DNA follows: TGTGCCAGCTGGGACAGGACCATGAACACTGAAGCTTTCTTT.

As concerns this clone: An end of the junction does not agree with germline; a read error may underlie this. The chain links TRBV5-5 to TRBJ2-1; 8 bases are shared with TRBD1. Germline loops: CDR1 SGHKS, CDR2 YYEKEE (reference sequence). The CDR3 is made up of 12 amino acids. CDR3 in amino acids: CASSPSGQGKIF. In DNA form, the CDR3 reads TGTGCCAGCAGCCCATCCGGACAGGGAAAGATCTTC.

This sequence joins TRBV28 and TRBJ1-2; D may be TRBD1 (5 bases). Trimming removed 6 bases at V and 4 bases at J, with 15 bases between. There are 14 residues in the CDR3. Looked up from germline, CDR1 is MDHEN and CDR2 is SYDVKM. The CDR3, as DNA: TGTGCCAGCAGCCCTGGCGGGGACGGCTATGGCTACACCTTC. As protein: CASSPGGDGYGYTF.

The chain carries TRBV9 and TRBJ2-5, with D tentatively TRBD2 (5 bases). Germline V CDR1 and CDR2: SGDLS, YYNGEE. With 4 bases removed from V and 2 bases from J, the gap between germline ends came to 18 bases. This CDR3 spans 16 amino acids. The CDR3, as DNA: TGTGCCAGCAGCCGTGAGGAGGTAGTGCCGCAAGAGACCCAGTACTTC. The encoded protein is CASSREEVVPQETQYF.

This chain connects TRBV7-9 to TRBJ2-1, with a tentative D call TRBD2 (6 bases). V lost 5 bases and J 4 bases, leaving 15 bases between the germline ends. Looked up from germline, CDR1 is SEHNR and CDR2 is FQNEAQ (reference sequence). The CDR3 spans 15 residues. The CDR3 loop is CASSTRERLYNEQFF. The CDR3 DNA reads TGTGCCAGCAGCACCCGGGAGAGGCTATACAATGAGCAGTTCTTC.

Details on this clone: At one boundary the junction diverges from the germline segment, which might be a read error. The chain carries TRBV7-9 and TRBJ1-1, with D unresolved. CDR1 is SEHNR and CDR2 is FQNEAQ in the germline V gene (reference sequence). This CDR3 contains 12 residues. Here the CDR3 reads CSSSLDWREAFF. For the CDR3, the DNA is TGTTCCAGCAGCTTAGATTGGAGGGAAGCTTTCTTT.

The chain is built from TRBV5-3 and TRBJ2-7, with TRBD1 matching 9 bases. TRBV5-3 is assigned to the ORF class and has an uncertain function. This CDR3 is built from 17 residues. J lost 4 bases, V lost 4 bases, and 15 bases had no gene match. In DNA form, the CDR3 reads TGTGCCAGAAGCCCCGGCCAGGGGACAGGGTTTGGGTACGAGCAGTACTTC. This sequence encodes CARSPGQGTGFGYEQYF.